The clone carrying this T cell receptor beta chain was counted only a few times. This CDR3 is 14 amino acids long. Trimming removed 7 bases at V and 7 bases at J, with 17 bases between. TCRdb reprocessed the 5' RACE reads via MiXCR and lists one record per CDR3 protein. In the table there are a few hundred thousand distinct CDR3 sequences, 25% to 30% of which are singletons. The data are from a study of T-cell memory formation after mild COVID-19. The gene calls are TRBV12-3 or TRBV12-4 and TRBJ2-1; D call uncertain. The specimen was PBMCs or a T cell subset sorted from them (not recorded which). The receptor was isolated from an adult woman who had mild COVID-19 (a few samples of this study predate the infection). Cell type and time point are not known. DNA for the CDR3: TGTGCCAGCACCTTAGGTCAAAGTCTTAATGAGCAGTTCTTC. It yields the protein CASTLGQSLNEQFF.